Below, 17 T cell receptor beta chains from the same sample are listed, as sequenced in a study of early T cells in non-severe SARS-CoV-2 infection. TCRdb re-called the 5' RACE reads through MiXCR, storing one row per CDR3 protein. This sample has tens of thousands of distinct CDR3 sequences, with roughly 12% found just once. Sequencing was done on a sample of whole blood. The receptors originated from an adult who was a healthcare worker with PCR-confirmed SARS-CoV-2 infection or an uninfected control (not recorded which).

This clonotype has just a few counts. The V call is TRBV7-9, the J call TRBJ2-2; no firm D call. This CDR3 comprises 17 residues. V was trimmed by 10 bases and J by 0 bases, leaving 21 bases between them. Germline V gene lookup returns CDR1 SEHNR and CDR2 FQNEAQ (reference sequence). The CDR3 DNA reads TGTGCCACCCCCCGCGCACCTTACACGACGAACACCGGGGAGCTGTTTTTT. Translated: CATPRAPYTTNTGELFF.

This clonotype was counted at least ten times. The rearrangement uses TRBV6-1 and TRBJ1-4; tentative D call: TRBD1 (5 bases). This CDR3 is built from 12 residues. V lost 10 bases and J 5 bases, leaving 11 bases between the germline ends. Germline lookup yields CDR1 MNHNS and CDR2 SASEGT. The chain's CDR3 is CAIQATNEKLFF. CDR3 DNA: TGTGCCATACAGGCCACGAATGAAAAACTGTTTTTT.

Remarks on this clonotype: This likely comes from a read error, as the CDR3 has no conserved phenylalanine or tryptophan at its end. The chain is built from TRBV12-3 or TRBV12-4 and TRBJ1-4; weak D call: TRBD1 (6 bases). CDR3 length equals 15 residues. Trimming removed 2 bases at V and 3 bases at J, with 10 bases between. The CDR3, as DNA: TGTGCCAGCAGTTTAAGGGGGGGAGCTAATGAAAAACTGTTTCTT. Translated: CASSLRGGANEKLFL.

This clonotype was detected only a few times. This chain links TRBV2 with TRBJ1-1, with 7 bases identical to TRBD1. The CDR3 is 13 amino acids. J gave up 0 bases and V 8 bases, and 3 bases lay outside the gene matches. Germline CDR1 is SNHLY and CDR2 is FYNNEI. The chain's CDR3 is CASARGMNTEAFF. The CDR3, as DNA: TGTGCCAGCGCCAGGGGGATGAACACTGAAGCTTTCTTT.

In this sample, this clonotype turned up many times. The J gene is TRBJ2-3, the V gene TRBV12-3 or TRBV12-4, with 14 bases matching TRBD2. V was clipped by 4 bases and J by 8 bases; unmatched bases: 20. CDR3 length: 20 amino acids. In DNA, the CDR3 is TGTGCCAGCAGTTCCAGTAGTTCCGCAGGGACTAGCGGGAGTGGGGGTACGCAGTATTTT. It encodes CASSSSSSAGTSGSGGTQYF.

This chain connects TRBV12-3 or TRBV12-4 to TRBJ2-3; 11 bases agree with TRBD2. V shed 7 bases, J shed 7 bases, and the junction held 10 bases outside the gene matches. The CDR3 runs to 15 residues. This chain's CDR3 is CASTSSGGPGHTQYF. The CDR3 region has the DNA TGTGCCAGCACTTCTAGCGGGGGGCCCGGACATACGCAGTATTTT.

This clonotype was found a few times. The chain couples TRBV7-2 to TRBJ2-7; 12 bases line up with TRBD2. The V segment lost 5 bases and the J segment 0 bases; nucleotides outside the gene matches: 14. The length of the CDR3 is 19 residues. CDR1 and CDR2 from the germline V gene are SGHTA and FQGNSA. Here the CDR3 DNA reads TGTGCCAGCAGCCAGGGGACTAGCGGGCTTACACTCCTCTCCTACGAGCAGTACTTC. This translates into CASSQGTSGLTLLSYEQYF.

V gene TRBV3-1 combines with J gene TRBJ2-5; D might be TRBD1 (5 bases). The CDR3 contains 14 residues. The germline V gene encodes CDR1 LGHDT and CDR2 YNNKEL (reference sequence). V was shortened by 1 base and J by 1 base, with 7 bases between the two germline ends. CDR3 DNA sequence: TGTGCCAGCAGCCAAGGGACACCCCAAGAGACCCAGTACTTC. The encoded protein is CASSQGTPQETQYF.

Many counts were recorded for this clonotype. The chain joins TRBV6-5 to TRBJ1-3, with D tentatively TRBD1 (6 bases). V dropped 7 bases and J dropped 0 bases, with 13 bases sitting between them. The CDR3 length is 15 residues. Germline CDR1 is MNHEY and CDR2 is SVGAGI. The DNA of the CDR3 is TGTGCCAGCAAGCGGGGGCCGAACTCTGGAAACACCATATATTTT. It yields the protein CASKRGPNSGNTIYF.

The sample holds many counts of this clonotype. V and J are TRBV7-6 and TRBJ2-5; 12 bases agree with TRBD2. The CDR3 extends over 16 amino acids. The trim removed 5 bases at V and 2 bases at J, leaving 6 bases unmatched. Germline V lookup: CDR1 SGHVS, CDR2 FNYEAQ. This chain's CDR3 is CASSQGLAGEQETQYF. The CDR3 nucleotides read TGTGCCAGCAGCCAGGGACTAGCGGGCGAACAAGAGACCCAGTACTTC. Using reference TRBV7-6 and TRBJ2-5 for the parts outside the CDR3, the full variable domain is GAGVSQSPRYKVTKRGQDVALRCDPISGHVSLYWYRQALGQGPEFLTYFNYEAQQDKSGLPNDRFSAERPEGSISTLTIQRTEQRDSAMYRCASSQGLAGEQETQYFGPGTRLLVL.

In its sample, this clonotype was seen a few times. The chain recombines TRBV12-3 or TRBV12-4 with TRBJ2-2; 8 nucleotides agree with TRBD1. V gave up 10 bases and J gave up 7 bases; unmatched junction bases: 8. This CDR3 has 13 amino acids. DNA for the CDR3: TGTGCCACAAGACAGGGGAGGAACGGGGAGCTGTTTTTT. Its translation is CATRQGRNGELFF.

The rearrangement links TRBV21-1 to TRBJ1-4; TRBD1 was called by the table and not checked on the DNA. TRBV21-1 corresponds to a pseudogene. This CDR3 has 13 residues. In nucleotides, the CDR3 is TGTGCCAGCCCCACAGGGGGCGGTGAAAAACTGTTTTTT. This sequence encodes CASPTGGGEKLFF.

This clonotype was detected once. Possible read error: a much larger clone is one base away. V usage is TRBV14 and J usage is TRBJ1-2; 7 positions match TRBD1. This CDR3 is 17 amino acids long. Germline V gene lookup returns CDR1 SGHDN and CDR2 FVKESK. Trimming at V came to 4 bases and at J to 5 bases, leaving 16 bases not matched to a gene. The CDR3 sequence: CASSPTGTVPGGYGYTF. CDR3 nucleotides: TGTGCCAGCAGCCCGACCGGGACAGTCCCTGGGGGGTATGGCTACACCTTC.

The rearrangement uses TRBV5-1 and TRBJ2-7, with unresolved D. Germline V lookup: CDR1 SGHRS, CDR2 YFSETQ. Trimming pared 2 bases from V and 3 bases from J, leaving 15 bases between. The CDR3 consists of 15 residues. The CDR3 here is CASSFGGSKGYEQYF. CDR3 nucleotide sequence: TGCGCCAGCAGCTTTGGTGGTAGTAAGGGCTACGAGCAGTACTTC.

This clonotype came up many times. The CDR3 nucleotides read TGTGCCAGCAGTTTTGGCGGGAGAGTGGAGACCCAGTACTTC. This translates into CASSFGGRVETQYF. V gene TRBV12-3 or TRBV12-4 combines with J gene TRBJ2-5, with 7 bases fitting TRBD2. V lost 3 bases to trimming and J lost 5 bases; unmatched junction nucleotides: 6. CDR3 length equals 14 residues.

This clonotype was picked up a small number of times. The rearrangement links TRBV4-1 to TRBJ2-2; D not resolved. Germline CDR1 MGHRA, CDR2 YSYEKL. Between the trimmed V and J ends, which lost 3 bases and 2 bases, there was a span of 10 bases. The CDR3 runs to 15 residues. In DNA form, the CDR3 reads TGCGCCAGCAGCCATGGCATTACCAACACCGGGGAGCTGTTTTTT. It encodes CASSHGITNTGELFF.

This chain joins TRBV4-1 and TRBJ1-6, with D maybe TRBD1 (5 bases). V dropped 0 bases and J dropped 7 bases, with 10 bases sitting between them. CDR3 size: 15 residues. Germline V gene sequence: CDR1 MGHRA, CDR2 YSYEKL. CDR3 sequence reads: CASSQEVGANSPLHF. CDR3 in DNA: TGCGCCAGCAGCCAAGAGGTAGGGGCCAATTCACCCCTCCACTTT.